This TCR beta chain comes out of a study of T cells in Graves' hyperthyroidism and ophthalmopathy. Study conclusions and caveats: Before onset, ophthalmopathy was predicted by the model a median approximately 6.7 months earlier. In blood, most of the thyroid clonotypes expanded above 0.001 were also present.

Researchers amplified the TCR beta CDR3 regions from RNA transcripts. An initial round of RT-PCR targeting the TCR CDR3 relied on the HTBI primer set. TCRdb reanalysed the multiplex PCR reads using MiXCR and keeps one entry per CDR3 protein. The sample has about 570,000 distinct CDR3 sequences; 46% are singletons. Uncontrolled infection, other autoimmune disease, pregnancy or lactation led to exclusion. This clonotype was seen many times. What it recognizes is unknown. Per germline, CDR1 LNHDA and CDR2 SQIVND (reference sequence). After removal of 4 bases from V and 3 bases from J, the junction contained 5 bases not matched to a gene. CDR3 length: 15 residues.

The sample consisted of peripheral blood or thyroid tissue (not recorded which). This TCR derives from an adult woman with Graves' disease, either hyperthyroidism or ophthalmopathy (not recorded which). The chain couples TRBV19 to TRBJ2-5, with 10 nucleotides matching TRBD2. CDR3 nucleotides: TGTGCCAGTAGTAAACTAGGACTAGCGGAAGAGACCCAGTACTTC. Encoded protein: CASSKLGLAEETQYF.